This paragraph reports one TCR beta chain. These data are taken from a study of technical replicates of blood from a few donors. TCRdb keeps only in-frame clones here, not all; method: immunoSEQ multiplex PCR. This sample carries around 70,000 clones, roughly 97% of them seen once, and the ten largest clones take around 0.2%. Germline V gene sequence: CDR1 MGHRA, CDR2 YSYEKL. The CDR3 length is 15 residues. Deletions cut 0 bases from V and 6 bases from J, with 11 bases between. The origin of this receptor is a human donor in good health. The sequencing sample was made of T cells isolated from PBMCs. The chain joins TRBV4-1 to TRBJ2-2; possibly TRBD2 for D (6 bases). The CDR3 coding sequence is TGCGCCAGCAGCCAAGATGTCGGGAGCGCCGGGGAGCTGTTTTTT. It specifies CASSQDVGSAGELFF.